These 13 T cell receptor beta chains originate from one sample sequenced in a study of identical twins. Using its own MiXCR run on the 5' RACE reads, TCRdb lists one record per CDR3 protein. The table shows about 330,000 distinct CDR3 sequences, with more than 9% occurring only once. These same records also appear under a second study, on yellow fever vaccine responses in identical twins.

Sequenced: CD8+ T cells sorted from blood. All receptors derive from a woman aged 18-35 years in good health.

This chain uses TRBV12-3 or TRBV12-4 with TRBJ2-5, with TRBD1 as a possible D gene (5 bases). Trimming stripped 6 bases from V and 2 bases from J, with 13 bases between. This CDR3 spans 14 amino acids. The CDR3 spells CASSLLGPQETQYF. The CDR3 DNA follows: TGTGCCAGCAGCTTGCTGGGGCCGCAAGAGACCCAGTACTTC.

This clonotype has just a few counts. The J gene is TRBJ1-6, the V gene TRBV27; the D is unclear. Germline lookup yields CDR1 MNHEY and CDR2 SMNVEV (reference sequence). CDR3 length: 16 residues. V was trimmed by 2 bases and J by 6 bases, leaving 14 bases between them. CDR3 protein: CASSLPPHGRNSPLHF. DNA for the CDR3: TGTGCCAGCAGTTTACCACCTCACGGGCGTAATTCACCCCTCCACTTT.

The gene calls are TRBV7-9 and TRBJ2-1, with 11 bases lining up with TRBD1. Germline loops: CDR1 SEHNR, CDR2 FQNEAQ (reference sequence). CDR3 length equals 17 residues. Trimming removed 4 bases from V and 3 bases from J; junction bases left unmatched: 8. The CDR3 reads CASSSRTGGQNYNEQFF. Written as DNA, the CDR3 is TGTGCCAGCAGCTCACGGACAGGGGGCCAGAACTACAATGAGCAGTTCTTC.

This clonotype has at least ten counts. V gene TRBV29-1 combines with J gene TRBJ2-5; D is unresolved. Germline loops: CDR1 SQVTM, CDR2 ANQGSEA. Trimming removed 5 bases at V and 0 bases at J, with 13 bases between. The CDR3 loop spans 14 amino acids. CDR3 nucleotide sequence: TGCAGCGTTTGGCGAGTCAGGTACCAAGAGACCCAGTACTTC. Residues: CSVWRVRYQETQYF.

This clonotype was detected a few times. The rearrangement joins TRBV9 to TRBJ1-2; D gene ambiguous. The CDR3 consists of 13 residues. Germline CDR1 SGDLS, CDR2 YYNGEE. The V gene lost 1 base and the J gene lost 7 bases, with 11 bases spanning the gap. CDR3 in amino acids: CASSVSGEGGYTF. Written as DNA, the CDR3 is TGTGCCAGCAGCGTATCCGGAGAAGGTGGCTACACCTTC.

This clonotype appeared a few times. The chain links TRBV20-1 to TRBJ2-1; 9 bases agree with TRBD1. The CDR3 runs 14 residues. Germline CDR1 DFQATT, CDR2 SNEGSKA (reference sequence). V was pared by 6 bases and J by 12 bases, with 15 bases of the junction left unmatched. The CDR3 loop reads CSAPGTGSPQGQFF. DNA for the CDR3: TGCAGTGCGCCCGGGACAGGGAGCCCCCAAGGGCAGTTCTTC.

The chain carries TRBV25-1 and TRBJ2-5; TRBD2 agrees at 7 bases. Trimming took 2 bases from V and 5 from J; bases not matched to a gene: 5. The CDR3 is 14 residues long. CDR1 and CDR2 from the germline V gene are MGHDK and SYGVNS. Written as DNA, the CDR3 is TGTGCCAGCAGTGAAACTACGGGAGGCGAGACCCAGTACTTC. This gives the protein CASSETTGGETQYF.

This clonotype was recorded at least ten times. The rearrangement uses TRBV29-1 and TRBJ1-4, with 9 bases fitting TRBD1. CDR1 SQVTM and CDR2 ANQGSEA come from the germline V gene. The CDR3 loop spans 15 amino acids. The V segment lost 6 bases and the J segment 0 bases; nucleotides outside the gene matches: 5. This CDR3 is CSVLTGGATNEKLFF. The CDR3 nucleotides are TGCAGCGTACTTACAGGGGGCGCAACTAATGAAAAACTGTTTTTT.

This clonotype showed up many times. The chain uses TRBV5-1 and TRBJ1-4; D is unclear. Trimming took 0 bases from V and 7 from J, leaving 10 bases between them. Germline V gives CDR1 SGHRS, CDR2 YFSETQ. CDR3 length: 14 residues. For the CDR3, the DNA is TGCGCCAGCAGCTTGGACCTGCGGGGTGAAAAACTGTTTTTT. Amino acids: CASSLDLRGEKLFF.

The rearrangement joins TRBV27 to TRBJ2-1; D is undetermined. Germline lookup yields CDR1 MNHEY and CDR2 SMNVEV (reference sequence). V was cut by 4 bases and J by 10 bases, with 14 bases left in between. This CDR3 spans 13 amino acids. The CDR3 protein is CASSSDRALEQFF. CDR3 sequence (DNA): TGTGCCAGCAGTTCTGACCGGGCTCTGGAGCAGTTCTTC.

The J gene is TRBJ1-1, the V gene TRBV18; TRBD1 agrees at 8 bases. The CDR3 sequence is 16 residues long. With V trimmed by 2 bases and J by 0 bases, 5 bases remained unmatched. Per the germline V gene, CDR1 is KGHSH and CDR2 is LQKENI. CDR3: CASSPIQGGMNTEAFF. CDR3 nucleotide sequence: TGTGCCAGCTCACCAATACAGGGGGGCATGAACACTGAAGCTTTCTTT.

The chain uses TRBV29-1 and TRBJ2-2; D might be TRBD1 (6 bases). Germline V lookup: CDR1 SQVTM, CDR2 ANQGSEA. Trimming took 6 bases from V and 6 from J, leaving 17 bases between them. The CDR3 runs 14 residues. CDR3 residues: CSVRTRQEAGELFF. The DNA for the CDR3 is TGCAGCGTCAGGACCCGACAGGAGGCCGGGGAGCTGTTTTTT.

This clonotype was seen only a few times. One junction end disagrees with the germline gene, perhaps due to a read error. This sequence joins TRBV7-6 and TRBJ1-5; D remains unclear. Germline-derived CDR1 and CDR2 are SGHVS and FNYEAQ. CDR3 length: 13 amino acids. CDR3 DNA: TGTGCCAGCGCCTGGGAGAACAATCGGCCCCAGCATTTT. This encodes CASAWENNRPQHF.